These 25 T cell receptor beta chains were sequenced from one sample in a study of blood T cell repertoires in COVID-19. The method was immunoSEQ multiplex PCR; TCRdb's version includes in-frame clones alone and lacks a portion of them. The data show 85,000 to 90,000 clones, 65% to 85% seen once. Material for sequencing was peripheral blood. The receptors were gathered from a man in his 70s with acute or convalescent COVID-19.

J is TRBJ2-1 and V is TRBV27; no clear D. Germline V gene data show CDR1 as MNHEY and CDR2 as SMNVEV (reference sequence). This CDR3 is 12 amino acids long. The V end lost 6 bases, the J end lost 8 bases, and 11 bases lay between the germline ends. The CDR3 nucleotides read TGTGCCAGCAGGTCAGTGGTCCATGAGCAGTTCTTC. It specifies CASRSVVHEQFF.

The rearrangement links TRBV5-6 to TRBJ1-6; TRBD1 agrees at 7 bases. The CDR3 runs 17 residues. V gave up 2 bases and J gave up 4 bases; unmatched junction bases: 9. Germline-derived CDR1 and CDR2 are SGHDT and YYEEEE. For the CDR3, the DNA is TGTGCCAGCAGCTTAGGAGACAGGGTGACTTATAATTCACCCCTCCACTTT. Protein product: CASSLGDRVTYNSPLHF. Using reference TRBV5-6 and TRBJ1-6 for the parts outside the CDR3, the full variable domain is DAGVTQSPTHLIKTRGQQVTLRCSPKSGHDTVSWYQQALGQGPQFIFQYYEEEERQRGNFPDRFSGHQFPNYSSELNVNALLLGDSALYLCASSLGDRVTYNSPLHFGNGTRLTVT.

The chain has TRBV5-5 and TRBJ2-7, with D possibly matching TRBD2 (6 bases). Germline values: CDR1 SGHKS, CDR2 YYEKEE (reference sequence). Trimming left V 4 bases short and J 4 bases short, with 15 bases between. The CDR3 is 14 amino acids. The CDR3 DNA sequence: TGTGCCAGCAGCCCGCCGGGACTCTGGTACGAGCAGTACGTC. Translated, it gives CASSPPGLWYEQYV.

The chain carries TRBV20-1 and TRBJ1-6, with a tentative D call TRBD1 (5 bases). Trimming stripped 3 bases from V and 6 bases from J, with 9 bases between. The CDR3 loop spans 13 amino acids. CDR1 DFQATT and CDR2 SNEGSKA come from the germline V gene (reference sequence). The CDR3 is CSASPGINSPLHF. In nucleotides, the CDR3 is TGCAGTGCTAGTCCAGGGATTAATTCACCCCTCCACTTT.

As DNA, the CDR3 is TGTGCCAGCAGCCTTAGGCTAGCGGGGGGGAGTAGCACAGATACGCAGTATTTT. Its translation is CASSLRLAGGSSTDTQYF. This sequence joins TRBV5-6 and TRBJ2-3; 12 bases line up with TRBD2. CDR1 is SGHDT and CDR2 is YYEEEE in the germline V gene. The V and J ends lost 4 bases and 0 bases, in that order; junction bases with no gene match: 9. The CDR3 is 18 amino acids.

V gene TRBV2 combines with J gene TRBJ2-7, with 9 bases that match TRBD1. Germline trimming cut 3 bases from V and 8 bases from J; bases unmatched to any gene: 11. Germline V gives CDR1 SNHLY, CDR2 FYNNEI. The CDR3 runs 15 residues. The CDR3 DNA sequence: TGTGCCAGCAGTGACTACACCGGGACAGGGAACAAGCAGTACTTC. This sequence encodes CASSDYTGTGNKQYF.

The rearrangement joins TRBV12-3 or TRBV12-4 to TRBJ1-2; D possibly corresponds to TRBD1 (6 bases). The CDR3 sequence is 13 residues long. V lost 3 bases to trimming and J lost 8 bases, with 13 bases between them. The CDR3 DNA reads TGTGCCAGCAGTTTTTCAGGGGCCTTGGGCTACACCTTC. Its translation: CASSFSGALGYTF.

The J gene is TRBJ1-4, the V gene TRBV2; D is unresolved. Germline CDR1 and CDR2: SNHLY and FYNNEI. The V and J ends lost 6 bases and 0 bases respectively, with 8 bases between them. The CDR3 extends over 14 amino acids. This chain's CDR3 is CASSADSTNEKLFF. The CDR3 DNA sequence: TGTGCCAGCAGCGCAGACTCAACTAATGAAAAACTGTTTTTT.

The V call is TRBV27, the J call TRBJ2-7; TRBD1 aligns across 7 bases. Germline trimming cut 6 bases from V and 3 bases from J; bases unmatched to any gene: 11. This CDR3 contains 15 residues. Per germline, CDR1 MNHEY and CDR2 SMNVEV (reference sequence). CDR3 sequence reads: CASSLNSGTDYEQYF. The CDR3 DNA reads TGTGCCAGCAGCCTAAATTCGGGGACAGACTACGAGCAGTACTTC.

V is TRBV5-1 and J is TRBJ2-1; 8 bases line up with TRBD1. CDR1 and CDR2 from the germline V gene are SGHRS and YFSETQ. The CDR3 sequence is 14 residues long. Trimming at V came to 2 bases and at J to 9 bases, leaving 7 bases not matched to a gene. DNA for the CDR3: TGCGCCAGCAGCTTAGGACAGGGTAGCCCTGAGCAGTTCTTC. It specifies CASSLGQGSPEQFF.

Notes on this clone: The junction departs from the called germline gene at one end, perhaps through a read error. This sequence joins TRBV2 and TRBJ2-5; tentatively, D is TRBD2 (6 bases). The CDR3 length is 14 residues. The germline V gene encodes CDR1 SNHLY and CDR2 FYNNEI. The CDR3 loop is CASSEAGPGETQYF. In nucleotides, the CDR3 is TGTGCCAGCAGCGAAGCGGGCCCAGGGGAGACCCAGTACTTC.

The chain carries TRBV5-8 and TRBJ1-2; D remains ambiguous. This CDR3 is built from 11 residues. Trimming cost V 4 bases and J 7 bases, with 8 bases left between them. Germline V gene lookup returns CDR1 SGHTS and CDR2 YDEGEE. The CDR3 spells CASSLGLGYTF. In DNA, the CDR3 is TGTGCCAGCAGCCTTGGACTTGGCTACACCTTC.

Concerning this clone: This sample includes further DNA sequences coding for the same CDR3. V usage is TRBV6-1 and J usage is TRBJ2-7; D is unclear. The CDR3 is 10 residues long. The germline gives CDR1 MNHNS, CDR2 SASEGT. V lost 2 bases and J lost 7, with 3 bases in between. CDR3 sequence (DNA): TGTGCCAGCAGTGAACTAGAGCAGTACTTC. Its protein product is CASSELEQYF.

The chain is built from TRBV2 and TRBJ2-5; 12 bases map to TRBD2. Germline CDR1 reads SNHLY; CDR2 reads FYNNEI. Trimming took 5 bases from V and 1 from J; bases not matched to a gene: 11. The CDR3 has 18 amino acids. The CDR3 loop reads CASSFSGTSGPTQETQYF. The CDR3 DNA is TGTGCCAGCAGTTTTTCCGGGACTAGCGGGCCTACCCAAGAGACCCAGTACTTC.

This clone was counted between two and nine times. The rearrangement links TRBV10-1 to TRBJ2-2; tentatively, D is TRBD2 (5 bases). Trimming pared 9 bases from V and 5 bases from J, leaving 10 bases between. There are 12 residues in the CDR3. The germline CDR1 and CDR2 sequences are WNHNN and SYGVQD (reference sequence). The CDR3 protein is CARRRTTGELFF. The CDR3 nucleotides read TGCGCCAGAAGGAGGACGACCGGGGAGCTGTTTTTT.

The gene calls are TRBV15 and TRBJ1-3; D remains ambiguous. Trimming removed 0 bases at V and 0 bases at J, with 9 bases between. Germline-derived CDR1 and CDR2 are LNHNV and YYDKDF (reference sequence). The CDR3 spans 16 residues. The CDR3 nucleotides read TGTGCCACCAGCAGAGATTCGGTTGTCTCTGGAAACACCATATATTTT. Its translation: CATSRDSVVSGNTIYF.

The rearrangement joins TRBV12-3 or TRBV12-4 to TRBJ2-2; D is perhaps TRBD2 (5 bases). Trimming cost V 11 bases and J 9 bases, with 13 bases left between them. This CDR3 is 11 amino acids long. Here the CDR3 reads CAEGRVRELFF. In DNA form, the CDR3 reads TGTGCCGAGGGAAGGGTAAGGGAGCTGTTTTTT.

The chain joins TRBV6-5 to TRBJ2-5; 7 positions match TRBD1. The germline gives CDR1 MNHEY, CDR2 SVGAGI. This CDR3 spans 16 amino acids. V trimming: 2 bases; J trimming: 1 base; junction bases outside the gene matches: 7. The chain's CDR3 is CASSYLTGAGQETQYF. For the CDR3, the DNA is TGTGCCAGCAGTTACCTTACAGGGGCCGGCCAAGAGACCCAGTACTTC.

This sequence joins TRBV6-4 and TRBJ1-1, with 9 nucleotides matching TRBD1. With V trimmed by 6 bases and J by 5 bases, 7 bases remained unmatched. Germline CDR1 and CDR2: MRHNA and SNTAGT. The CDR3 is 14 residues long. CDR3 coding DNA: TGTGCCAGCAGCCGGGACAGGGAAGGAACTGAAGCTTTCTTT. Its translation is CASSRDREGTEAFF.

J is TRBJ1-2 and V is TRBV7-2; the match to TRBD1 covers 8 bases. V dropped 2 bases and J dropped 8; count of bases not matched to a gene: 13. This CDR3 region has 16 residues. Germline V gene sequence: CDR1 SGHTA, CDR2 FQGNSA. The CDR3 nucleotides are TGTGCCAGCAGCTTAAACAGGGGGGGATTTGGAGGCGGCTACACCTTC. It codes for CASSLNRGGFGGGYTF.

The rearrangement joins TRBV7-2 to TRBJ1-5; 7 positions agree with TRBD1. Germline CDR1 is SGHTA and CDR2 is FQGNSA. With 4 bases clipped from V and 0 bases from J, the junction kept 15 bases outside the gene matches. This CDR3 comprises 19 residues. CDR3 sequence: CASSSPSSRGAYSNQPQHF. In DNA form, the CDR3 reads TGTGCCAGCAGCTCCCCTTCGTCCAGGGGGGCATATAGCAATCAGCCCCAGCATTTT.

Only one count was recorded for this clone. The chain combines TRBV11-2 with TRBJ2-1; possible D gene TRBD2, 5 bases. V was clipped by 1 base and J by 8 bases, with 15 bases between them. The CDR3 extends over 15 amino acids. The germline gives CDR1 SGHAT, CDR2 FQNNGV. The CDR3 protein is CASSLVGKEADEQFF. The CDR3 bases are TGTGCCAGCAGCTTAGTGGGCAAGGAGGCGGATGAGCAGTTCTTC.

The V call is TRBV28, the J call TRBJ2-7; possible D gene TRBD1, 5 bases. Trimming shortened V by 5 bases and J by 6 bases, and 11 bases separated the two germline ends. The CDR3 is made up of 12 amino acids. Germline CDR1 is MDHEN and CDR2 is SYDVKM. The CDR3 DNA reads as TGTGCCAGCAGTCCAGGGTTGGGCGAGCAGTACGTC. Its protein product is CASSPGLGEQYV.

The chain carries TRBV13 and TRBJ1-4; 8 nucleotides align to TRBD1. The V gene's germline CDR1 is PRHDT and CDR2 FYEKMQ (reference sequence). V lost 5 bases, J lost 4 bases, and 6 bases stayed unmatched. This CDR3 has 15 residues. CDR3 region: CASSHRQGRNEKLFF. As DNA, the CDR3 is TGTGCCAGCAGCCACAGACAGGGGCGTAATGAAAAACTGTTTTTT.

J is TRBJ2-3 and V is TRBV9; maybe TRBD2 (6 bases). This CDR3 has 16 residues. Germline V gene lookup returns CDR1 SGDLS and CDR2 YYNGEE. Trimming shortened V by 4 bases and J by 0 bases, and 15 bases separated the two germline ends. The CDR3 nucleotides are TGTGCCAGCAGCCCCGGGACTCCTACTAGCACAGATACGCAGTATTTT. Translating it yields CASSPGTPTSTDTQYF.